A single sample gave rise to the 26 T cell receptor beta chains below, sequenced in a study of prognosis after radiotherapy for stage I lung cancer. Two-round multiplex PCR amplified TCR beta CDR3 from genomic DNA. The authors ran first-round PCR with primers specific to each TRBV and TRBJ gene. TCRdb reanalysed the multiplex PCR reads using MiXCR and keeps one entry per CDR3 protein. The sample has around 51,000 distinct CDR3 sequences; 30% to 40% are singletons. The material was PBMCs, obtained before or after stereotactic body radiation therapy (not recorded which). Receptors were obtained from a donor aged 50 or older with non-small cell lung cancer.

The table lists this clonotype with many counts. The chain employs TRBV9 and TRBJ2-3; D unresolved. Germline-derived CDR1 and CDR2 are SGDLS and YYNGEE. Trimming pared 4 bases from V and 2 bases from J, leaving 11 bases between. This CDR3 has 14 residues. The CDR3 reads CASSLSPDTDTQYF. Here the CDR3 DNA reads TGTGCCAGCAGCTTATCTCCCGACACAGATACGCAGTATTTT.

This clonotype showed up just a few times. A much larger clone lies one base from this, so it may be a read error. The CDR3 here is CASSLQGSMPQHF. CDR3 coding DNA: TGCGCCAGCAGCTTGCAGGGTAGCATGCCCCAGCATTTT. V gene TRBV5-1 combines with J gene TRBJ1-5, with D perhaps matching TRBD1 (5 bases). Germline V gene sequence: CDR1 SGHRS, CDR2 YFSETQ. The length of the CDR3 is 13 residues. V gave up 1 base and J gave up 9 bases, with 11 bases separating them.

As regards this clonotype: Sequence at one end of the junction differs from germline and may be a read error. The CDR3 nucleotides read TGTGCCAGCACCTCCCCCGGTCAGGGGTTGAACACTGAAGCTTCCTTT. Protein: CASTSPGQGLNTEASF. J is TRBJ1-1 and V is TRBV28; a possible D gene is TRBD1 (6 bases). The CDR3 is made up of 16 amino acids. Germline values: CDR1 MDHEN, CDR2 SYDVKM.

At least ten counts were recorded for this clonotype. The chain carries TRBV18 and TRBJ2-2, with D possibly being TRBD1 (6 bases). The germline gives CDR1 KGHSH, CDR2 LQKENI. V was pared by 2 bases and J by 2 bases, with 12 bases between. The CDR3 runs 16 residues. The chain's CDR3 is CASSPGGLSNTGELFF. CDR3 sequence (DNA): TGTGCCAGCTCACCAGGGGGCTTATCAAACACCGGGGAGCTGTTTTTT.

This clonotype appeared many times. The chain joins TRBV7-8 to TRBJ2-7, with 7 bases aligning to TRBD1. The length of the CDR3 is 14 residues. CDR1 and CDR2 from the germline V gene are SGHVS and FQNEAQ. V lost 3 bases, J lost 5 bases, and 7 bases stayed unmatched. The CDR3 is CASSFDRVPNEQYF. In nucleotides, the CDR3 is TGTGCCAGCAGCTTTGACAGGGTTCCTAACGAGCAGTACTTC. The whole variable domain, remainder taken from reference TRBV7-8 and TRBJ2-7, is GAGVSQSPRYKVAKRGQDVALRCDPISGHVSLFWYQQALGQGPEFLTYFQNEAQLDKSGLPSDRFFAERPEGSVSTLKIQRTQQEDSAVYLCASSFDRVPNEQYFGPGTRLTVT.

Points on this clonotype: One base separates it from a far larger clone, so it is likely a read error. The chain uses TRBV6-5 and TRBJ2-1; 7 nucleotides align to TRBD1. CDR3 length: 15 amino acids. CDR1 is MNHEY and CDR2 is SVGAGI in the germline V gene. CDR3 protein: CASSDSRQGGNEQSF. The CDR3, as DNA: TGTGCCAGCAGTGACTCGAGACAGGGTGGTAATGAGCAGTCCTTC.

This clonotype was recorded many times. CDR3 in amino acids: CASSPGTASPLQFF. DNA for the CDR3: TGTGCCAGCAGCCCCGGGACTGCCAGTCCACTTCAGTTCTTC. This chain links TRBV7-9 with TRBJ2-1; perhaps TRBD2 as D (6 bases). The CDR3 extends over 14 amino acids. Per the germline V gene, CDR1 is SEHNR and CDR2 is FQNEAQ (reference sequence). Trimming took 5 bases from V and 13 from J, leaving 21 bases between them.

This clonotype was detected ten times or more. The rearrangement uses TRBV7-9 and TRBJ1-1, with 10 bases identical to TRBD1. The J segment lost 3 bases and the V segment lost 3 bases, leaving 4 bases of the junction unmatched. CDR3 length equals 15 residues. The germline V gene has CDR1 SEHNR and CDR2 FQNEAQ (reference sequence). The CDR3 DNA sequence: TGTGCCAGCAGCTTGACAGGGGGCGCCGACACTGAAGCTTTCTTT. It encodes CASSLTGGADTEAFF. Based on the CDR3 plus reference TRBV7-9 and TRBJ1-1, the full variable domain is DTGVSQNPRHKITKRGQNVTFRCDPISEHNRLYWYRQTLGQGPEFLTYFQNEAQLEKSRLLSDRFSAERPKGSFSTLEIQRTEQGDSAMYLCASSLTGGADTEAFFGQGTRLTVV.

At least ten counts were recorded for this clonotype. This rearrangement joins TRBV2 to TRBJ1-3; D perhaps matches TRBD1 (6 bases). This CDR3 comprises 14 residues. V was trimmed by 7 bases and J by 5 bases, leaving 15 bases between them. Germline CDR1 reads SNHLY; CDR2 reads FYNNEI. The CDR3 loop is CASKTTGIRNTIYF. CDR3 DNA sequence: TGTGCCAGCAAGACTACAGGGATACGAAACACCATATATTTT. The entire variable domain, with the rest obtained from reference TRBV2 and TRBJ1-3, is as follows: EPEVTQTPSHQVTQMGQEVILRCVPISNHLYFYWYRQILGQKVEFLVSFYNNEISEKSEIFDDQFSVERPDGSNFTLKIRSTKLEDSAMYFCASKTTGIRNTIYFGEGSWLTVV.

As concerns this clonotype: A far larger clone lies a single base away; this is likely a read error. The CDR3 sequence is CASSLYPSSGYEQYF. In DNA form, the CDR3 reads TGTGCCAGCAGCCTCTACCCATCCAGCGGTTACGAGCAGTACTTC. The V gene is TRBV7-9, the J gene TRBJ2-7, with D perhaps TRBD2 (5 bases). V lost 5 bases and J 4 bases, leaving 18 bases between the germline ends. Germline lookup yields CDR1 SEHNR and CDR2 FQNEAQ (reference sequence). This CDR3 is 15 amino acids long.

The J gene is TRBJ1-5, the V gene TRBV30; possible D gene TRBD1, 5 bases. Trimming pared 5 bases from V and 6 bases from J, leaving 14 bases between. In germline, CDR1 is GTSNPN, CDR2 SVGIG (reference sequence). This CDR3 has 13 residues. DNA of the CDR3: TGTGCCTGGGCAGTACGGGGCCGTCAGCCCCAGCATTTT. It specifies CAWAVRGRQPQHF.

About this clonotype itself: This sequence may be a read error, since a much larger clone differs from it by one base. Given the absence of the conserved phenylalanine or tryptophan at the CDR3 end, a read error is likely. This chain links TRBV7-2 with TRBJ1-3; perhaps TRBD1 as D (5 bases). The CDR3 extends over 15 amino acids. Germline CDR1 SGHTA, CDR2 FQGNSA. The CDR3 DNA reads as TGTGCCAGCAGCTTTGGGAGGGGTGCAGGAAACAACATATATCTT. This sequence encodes CASSFGRGAGNNIYL.

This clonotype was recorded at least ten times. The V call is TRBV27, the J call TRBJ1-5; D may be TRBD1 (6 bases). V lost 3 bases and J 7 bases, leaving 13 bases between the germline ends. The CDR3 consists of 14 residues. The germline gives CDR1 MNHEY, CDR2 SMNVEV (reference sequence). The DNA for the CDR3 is TGTGCCAGCAGTTTGAGCAGGGGTAACCAGCCCCAGCATTTT. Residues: CASSLSRGNQPQHF.

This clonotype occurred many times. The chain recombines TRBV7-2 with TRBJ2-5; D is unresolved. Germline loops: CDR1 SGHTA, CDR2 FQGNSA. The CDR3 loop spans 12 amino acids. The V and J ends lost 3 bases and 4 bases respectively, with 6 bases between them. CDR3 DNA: TGTGCCAGCAGCTTTAGGCGAGAGACCCAGTACTTC. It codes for CASSFRRETQYF.

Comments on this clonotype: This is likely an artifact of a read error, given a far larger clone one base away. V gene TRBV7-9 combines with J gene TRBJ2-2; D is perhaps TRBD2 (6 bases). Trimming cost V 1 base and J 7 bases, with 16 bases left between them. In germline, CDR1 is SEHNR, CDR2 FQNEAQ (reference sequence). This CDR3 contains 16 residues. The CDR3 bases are TGTGCCAGCAGCTTAGAAGCTAGCGTGAATAGCGGGGAGCTGTTTTTT. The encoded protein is CASSLEASVNSGELFF.

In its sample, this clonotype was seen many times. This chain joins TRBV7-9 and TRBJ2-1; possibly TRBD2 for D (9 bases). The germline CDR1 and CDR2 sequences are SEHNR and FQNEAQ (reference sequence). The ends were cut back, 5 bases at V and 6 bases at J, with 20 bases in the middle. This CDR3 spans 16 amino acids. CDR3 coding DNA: TGTGCCAGCAGCCCAGGGGGCGGGAGGGCCACCAATGAGCAGTTCTTC. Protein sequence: CASSPGGGRATNEQFF.

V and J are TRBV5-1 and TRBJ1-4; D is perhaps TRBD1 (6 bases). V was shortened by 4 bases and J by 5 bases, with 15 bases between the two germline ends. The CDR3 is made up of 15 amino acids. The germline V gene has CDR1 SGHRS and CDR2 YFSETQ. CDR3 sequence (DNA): TGCGCCAGCAGCATACAGGGAGGAGGGAATGAAAAACTGTTTTTT. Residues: CASSIQGGGNEKLFF.

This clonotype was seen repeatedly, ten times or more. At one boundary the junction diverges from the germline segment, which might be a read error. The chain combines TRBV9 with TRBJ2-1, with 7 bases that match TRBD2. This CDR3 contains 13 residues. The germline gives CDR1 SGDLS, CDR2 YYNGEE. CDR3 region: CASSLRLAGGMVF. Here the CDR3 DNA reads TGTGCCAGCAGCCTCCGACTAGCCGGGGGTATGGTCTTC.

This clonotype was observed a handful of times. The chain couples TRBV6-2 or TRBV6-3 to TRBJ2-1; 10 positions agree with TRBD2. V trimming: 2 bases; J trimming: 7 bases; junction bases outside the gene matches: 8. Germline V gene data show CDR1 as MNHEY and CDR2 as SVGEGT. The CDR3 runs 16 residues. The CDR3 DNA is TGTGCCAGCAGTTACACTTGGCTAGCGGGAGAGAATGAGCAGTTCTTC. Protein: CASSYTWLAGENEQFF.

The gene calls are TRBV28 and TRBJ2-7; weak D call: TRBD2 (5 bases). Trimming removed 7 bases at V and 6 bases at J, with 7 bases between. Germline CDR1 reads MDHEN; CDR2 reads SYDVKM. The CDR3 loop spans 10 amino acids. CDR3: CASKEGEQYF. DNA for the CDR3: TGTGCCAGCAAAGAGGGCGAGCAGTACTTC.

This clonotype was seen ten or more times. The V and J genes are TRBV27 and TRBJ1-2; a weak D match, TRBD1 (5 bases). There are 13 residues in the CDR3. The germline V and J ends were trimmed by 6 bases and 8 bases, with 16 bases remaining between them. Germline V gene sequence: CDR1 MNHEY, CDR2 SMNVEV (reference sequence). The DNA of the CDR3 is TGTGCCAGCAGCCGAAACTCGGGGCGGGGCTACACCTTC. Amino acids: CASSRNSGRGYTF.

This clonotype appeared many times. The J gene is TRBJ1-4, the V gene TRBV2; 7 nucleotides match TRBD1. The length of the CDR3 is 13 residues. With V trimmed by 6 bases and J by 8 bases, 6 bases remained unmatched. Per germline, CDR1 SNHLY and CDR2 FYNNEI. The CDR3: CASRRGLEEKLFF. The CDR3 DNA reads TGTGCCAGCAGGAGGGGGCTGGAGGAAAAACTGTTTTTT.

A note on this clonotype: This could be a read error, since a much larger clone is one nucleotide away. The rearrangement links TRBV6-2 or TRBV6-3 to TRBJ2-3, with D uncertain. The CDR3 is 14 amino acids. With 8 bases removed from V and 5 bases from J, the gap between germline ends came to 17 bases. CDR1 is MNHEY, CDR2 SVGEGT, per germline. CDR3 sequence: CASAPVGAVDTQYF. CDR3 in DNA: TGTGCCAGCGCCCCCGTGGGCGCAGTAGATACGCAGTATTTT.

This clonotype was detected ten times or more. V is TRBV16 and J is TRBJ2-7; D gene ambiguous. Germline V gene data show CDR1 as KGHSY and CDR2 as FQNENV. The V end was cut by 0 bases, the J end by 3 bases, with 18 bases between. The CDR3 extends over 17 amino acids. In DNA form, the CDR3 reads TGTGCCAGCAGCCAATCGGCGTCGACCTTCGCCCTCTACGAGCAGTACTTC. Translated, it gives CASSQSASTFALYEQYF.

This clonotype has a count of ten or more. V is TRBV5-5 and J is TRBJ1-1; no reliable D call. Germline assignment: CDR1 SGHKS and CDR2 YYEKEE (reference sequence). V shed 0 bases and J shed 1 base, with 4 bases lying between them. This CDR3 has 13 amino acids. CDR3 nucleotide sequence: TGTGCCAGCAGCTTGGGGTGGAACACTGAAGCTTTCTTT. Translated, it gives CASSLGWNTEAFF.

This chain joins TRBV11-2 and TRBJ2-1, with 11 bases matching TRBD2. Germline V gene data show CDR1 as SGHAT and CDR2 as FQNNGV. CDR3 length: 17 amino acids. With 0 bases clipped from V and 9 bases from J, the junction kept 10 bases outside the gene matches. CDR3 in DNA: TGTGCCAGCAGCTTAGATAGGACTAGCGGGCCCACTGGTGAGCAGTTCTTC. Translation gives CASSLDRTSGPTGEQFF.